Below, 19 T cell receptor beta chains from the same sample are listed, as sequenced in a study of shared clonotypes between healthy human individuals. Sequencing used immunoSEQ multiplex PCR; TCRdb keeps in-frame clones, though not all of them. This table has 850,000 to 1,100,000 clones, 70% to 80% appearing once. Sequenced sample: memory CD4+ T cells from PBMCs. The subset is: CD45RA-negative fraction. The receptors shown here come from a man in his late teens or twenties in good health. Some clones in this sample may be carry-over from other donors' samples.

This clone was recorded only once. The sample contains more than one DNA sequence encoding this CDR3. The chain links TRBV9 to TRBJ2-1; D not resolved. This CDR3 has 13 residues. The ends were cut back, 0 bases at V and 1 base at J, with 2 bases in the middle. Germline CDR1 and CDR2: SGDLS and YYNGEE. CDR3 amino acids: CASSVESYNEQFF. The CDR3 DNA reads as TGTGCCAGCAGCGTAGAGTCCTACAATGAGCAGTTCTTC. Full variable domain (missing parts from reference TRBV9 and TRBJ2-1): DSGVTQTPKHLITATGQRVTLRCSPRSGDLSVYWYQQSLDQGLQFLIQYYNGEERAKGNILERFSAQQFPDLHSELNLSSLELGDSALYFCASSVESYNEQFFGPGTRLTVL.

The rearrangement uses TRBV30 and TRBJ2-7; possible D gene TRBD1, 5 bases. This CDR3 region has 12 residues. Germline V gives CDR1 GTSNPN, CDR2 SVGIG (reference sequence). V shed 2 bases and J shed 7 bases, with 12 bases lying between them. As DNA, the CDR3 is TGTGCCTGGAGTAAAGGGGTCGGGGAGCAGTACTTC. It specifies CAWSKGVGEQYF.

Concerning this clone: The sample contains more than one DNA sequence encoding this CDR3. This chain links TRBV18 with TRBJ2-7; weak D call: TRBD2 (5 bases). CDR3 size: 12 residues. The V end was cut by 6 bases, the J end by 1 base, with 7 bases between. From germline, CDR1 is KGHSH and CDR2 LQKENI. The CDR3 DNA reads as TGTGCCAGCTCGAGGGATTCCTACGAGCAGTACTTC. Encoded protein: CASSRDSYEQYF.

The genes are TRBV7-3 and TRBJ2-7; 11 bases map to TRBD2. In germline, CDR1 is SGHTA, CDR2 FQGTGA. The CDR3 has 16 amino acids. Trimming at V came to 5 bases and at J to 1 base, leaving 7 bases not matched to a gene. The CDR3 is CASSGQGTSGSYEQYF. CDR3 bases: TGTGCCAGCAGCGGACAGGGGACTAGCGGATCCTACGAGCAGTACTTC.

CDR3 region: CATSPRDDSYEQYF. The CDR3 bases are TGTGCCACCAGCCCCCGGGACGACTCCTACGAGCAGTACTTC. The chain uses TRBV15 and TRBJ2-7; the D gene could be TRBD1 or TRBD2 (5 bases each). Germline-derived CDR1 and CDR2 are LNHNV and YYDKDF (reference sequence). V lost 5 bases, J lost 0 bases, and 11 bases lay in between. CDR3 length: 14 amino acids.

As DNA, the CDR3 is TGTGCCAGCAGCTCGCTTCGGGGGCGACATACTAATGAAAAACTGTTTTTT. The encoded protein is CASSSLRGRHTNEKLFF. This chain connects TRBV5-6 to TRBJ1-4; the D gene is possibly TRBD1 (6 bases). Germline V gene data show CDR1 as SGHDT and CDR2 as YYEEEE. The CDR3 spans 17 residues. Trimming removed 3 bases from V and 2 bases from J, with 17 bases in between.

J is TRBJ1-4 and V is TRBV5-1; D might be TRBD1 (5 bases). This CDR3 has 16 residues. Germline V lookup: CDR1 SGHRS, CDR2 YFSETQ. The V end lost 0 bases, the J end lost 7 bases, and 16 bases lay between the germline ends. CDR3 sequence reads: CASSLEGHGGSEKLFF. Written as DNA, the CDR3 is TGCGCCAGCAGCTTGGAAGGGCACGGGGGAAGTGAAAAACTGTTTTTT.

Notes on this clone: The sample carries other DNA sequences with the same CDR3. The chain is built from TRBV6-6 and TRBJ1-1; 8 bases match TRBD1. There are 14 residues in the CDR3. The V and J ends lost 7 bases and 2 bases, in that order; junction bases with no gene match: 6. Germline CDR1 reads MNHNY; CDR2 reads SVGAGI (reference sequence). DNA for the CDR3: TGTGCCAGCACCCACAGGGGGAAAAACACTGAAGCTTTCTTT. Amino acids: CASTHRGKNTEAFF.

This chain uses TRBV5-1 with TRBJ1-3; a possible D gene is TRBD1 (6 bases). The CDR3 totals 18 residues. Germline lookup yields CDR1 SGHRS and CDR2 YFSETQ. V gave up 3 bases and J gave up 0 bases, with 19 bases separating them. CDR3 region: CASSSFGTSHNSGNTIYF. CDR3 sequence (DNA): TGCGCCAGCAGCTCCTTCGGGACAAGCCACAACTCTGGAAACACCATATATTTT. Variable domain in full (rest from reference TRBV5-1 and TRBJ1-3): KAGVTQTPRYLIKTRGQQVTLSCSPISGHRSVSWYQQTPGQGLQFLFEYFSETQRNKGNFPGRFSGRQFSNSRSEMNVSTLELGDSALYLCASSSFGTSHNSGNTIYFGEGSWLTVV.

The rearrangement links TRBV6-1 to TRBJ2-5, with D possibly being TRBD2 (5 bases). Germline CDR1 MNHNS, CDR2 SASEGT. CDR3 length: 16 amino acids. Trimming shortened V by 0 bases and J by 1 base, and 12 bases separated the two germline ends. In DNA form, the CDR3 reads TGTGCCAGCAGTGAAGCGCTAAGGGAGTTCCAAGAGACCCAGTACTTC. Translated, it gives CASSEALREFQETQYF.

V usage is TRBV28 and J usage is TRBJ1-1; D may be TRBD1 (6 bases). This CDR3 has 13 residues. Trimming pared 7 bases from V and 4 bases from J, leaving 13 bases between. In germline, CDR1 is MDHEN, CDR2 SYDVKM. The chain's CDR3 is CASNGPRGTEAFF. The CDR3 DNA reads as TGTGCCAGCAATGGCCCCAGGGGCACTGAAGCTTTCTTT.

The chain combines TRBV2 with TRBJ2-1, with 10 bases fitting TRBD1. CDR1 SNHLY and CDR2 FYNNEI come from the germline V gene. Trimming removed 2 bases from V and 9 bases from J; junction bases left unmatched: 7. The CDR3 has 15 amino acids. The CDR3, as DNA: TGTGCCAGCAGTGAAAGATTTGGACAGGGGGTTGAGCAGTTCTTC. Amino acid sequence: CASSERFGQGVEQFF.

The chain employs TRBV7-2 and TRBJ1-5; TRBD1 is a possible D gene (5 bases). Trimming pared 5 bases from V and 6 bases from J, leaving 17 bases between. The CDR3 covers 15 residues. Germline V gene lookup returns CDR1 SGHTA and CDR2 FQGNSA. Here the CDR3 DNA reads TGTGCCAGCAGCCCTCGGGGAGGGGCAGGTCAGCCCCAGCATTTT. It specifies CASSPRGGAGQPQHF.

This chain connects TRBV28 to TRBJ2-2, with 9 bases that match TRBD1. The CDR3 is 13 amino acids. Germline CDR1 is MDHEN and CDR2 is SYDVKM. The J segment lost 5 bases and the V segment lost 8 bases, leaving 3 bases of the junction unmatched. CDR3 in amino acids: CASGTGRTGELFF. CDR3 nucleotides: TGTGCCAGCGGGACAGGGAGGACCGGGGAGCTGTTTTTT.

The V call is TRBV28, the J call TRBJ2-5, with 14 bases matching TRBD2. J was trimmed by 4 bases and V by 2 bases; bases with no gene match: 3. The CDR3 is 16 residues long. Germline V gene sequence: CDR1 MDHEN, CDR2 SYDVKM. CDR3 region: CASSLGTSGSRETQYF. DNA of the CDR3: TGTGCCAGCAGTTTAGGGACTAGCGGGAGTCGAGAGACCCAGTACTTC.

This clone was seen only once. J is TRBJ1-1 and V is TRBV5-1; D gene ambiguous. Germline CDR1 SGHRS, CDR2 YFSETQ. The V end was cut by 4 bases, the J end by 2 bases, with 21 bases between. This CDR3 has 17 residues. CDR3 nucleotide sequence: TGCGCCAGCAGCCAACCTCCATCTACAGTTCCCAACACTGAAGCTTTCTTT. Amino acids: CASSQPPSTVPNTEAFF.

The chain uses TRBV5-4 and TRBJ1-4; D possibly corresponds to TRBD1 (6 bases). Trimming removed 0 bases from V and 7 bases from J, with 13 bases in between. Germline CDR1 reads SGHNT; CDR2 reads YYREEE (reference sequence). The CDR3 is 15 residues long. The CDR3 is CASSLGTAGLEKLFF. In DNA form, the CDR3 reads TGTGCCAGCAGCTTGGGGACAGCAGGACTTGAAAAACTGTTTTTT.

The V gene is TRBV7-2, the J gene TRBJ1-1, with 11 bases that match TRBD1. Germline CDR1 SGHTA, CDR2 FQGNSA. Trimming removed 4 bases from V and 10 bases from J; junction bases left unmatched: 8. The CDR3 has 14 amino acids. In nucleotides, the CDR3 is TGTGCCAGCAGCTCCTCTCGTGGGACAGGGGGAGCTTTCTTT. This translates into CASSSSRGTGGAFF.

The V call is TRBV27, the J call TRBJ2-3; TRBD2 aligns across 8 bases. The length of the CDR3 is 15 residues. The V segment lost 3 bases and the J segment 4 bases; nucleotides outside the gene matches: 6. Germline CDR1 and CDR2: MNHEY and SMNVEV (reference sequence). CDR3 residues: CASSLAGGPPDTQYF. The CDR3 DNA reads TGTGCCAGCAGTTTGGCGGGAGGCCCCCCAGATACGCAGTATTTT.